This TCR beta chain came from a study of healthy donors' naive CD4 and CD8 T cells. Study observations and caveats: Homeostatic proliferation of naive T cells was not examined as a bias source. About an eighth of CD4/CD8 propensity variance appeared explained by V, J and CDR3 charge.

This CDR3 has 14 amino acids. Trimming removed 0 bases from V and 6 bases from J, with 9 bases in between. Germline loops: CDR1 ENHRY, CDR2 SYGVKD. TCR libraries were built from approximately 490 ng of total RNA by linear amplification. TCRdb reanalysed the reads using MiXCR and keeps one entry per CDR3 protein. Among approximately 180,000 distinct CDR3 sequences listed, 74% were seen once. Regarding this clonotype: The antigen remains undetermined.

The sequence was collected from a pool of human donors in good health; the sample pools cells from several healthy donors. The rearrangement joins TRBV10-3 to TRBJ2-1; TRBD2 might be the D (5 bases). The sample consisted of naive CD4+ and CD8+ T cells sorted from blood, pooled from several donors. The chain's CDR3 is CAISESTRVNEQFF. The CDR3 nucleotides are TGTGCCATCAGTGAGTCTACTAGGGTCAATGAGCAGTTCTTC.